This is a list of T cell receptor beta chains from one sample in a study of T-cell reconstitution after alpha-beta-depleted transplantation in children. TCRdb called the PCR reads again in MiXCR, with one record for every CDR3 protein. The sample has 300,000 to 400,000 distinct CDR3 sequences, about an eighth seen once; the top ten hold about 4.5%. The sample consisted of PBMCs, taken from the stem cell graft. Receptor source: a human donor who donated a stem cell graft to a child with Fanconi anemia. CDR3s include the opening cysteine and the closing phenylalanine or tryptophan. The order of the fields is D gene, J gene, clone size, V gene, CDR3 protein, CDR3 DNA. The D gene is left open where the match is weak. Rows give clone size only sometimes, using once, few, many, or a class for an expanded clone.

D gene: NA; J gene: TRBJ2-1; clone size: few; V gene: TRBV11-2; CDR3 protein: CASSAGFRNEQFF; CDR3 DNA: TGTGCCAGCAGCGCAGGGTTTCGAAATGAGCAGTTCTTC
D gene: NA; J gene: TRBJ1-1; clone size: many; V gene: TRBV30; CDR3 protein: CAWRVQGFTEAFF; CDR3 DNA: TGTGCCTGGAGGGTACAGGGATTCACTGAAGCTTTCTTT
D gene: NA; J gene: TRBJ2-3; clone size: many; V gene: TRBV20-1; CDR3 protein: CSARDGGLWTDTQYF; CDR3 DNA: TGCAGTGCTAGAGACGGGGGGCTTTGGACAGATACGCAGTATTTT
D gene: TRBD2; J gene: TRBJ2-3; clone size: NA; V gene: TRBV11-2; CDR3 protein: CASSFSGGAPDTQYF; CDR3 DNA: TGTGCCAGCAGCTTCTCGGGGGGGGCCCCAGATACGCAGTATTTT
D gene: NA; J gene: TRBJ2-1; clone size: few; V gene: TRBV11-2; CDR3 protein: CASSPKGVESSYNEQFF; CDR3 DNA: TGTGCCAGCAGCCCTAAGGGGGTGGAGAGCTCCTACAATGAGCAGTTCTTC
D gene: TRBD1; J gene: TRBJ2-6; clone size: NA; V gene: TRBV10-3; CDR3 protein: CAIRPDRGSPSSGANVLTF; CDR3 DNA: TGTGCCATCAGACCTGACAGGGGGAGTCCCAGCTCTGGGGCCAACGTCCTGACTTTC
D gene: NA; J gene: TRBJ2-1; clone size: NA; V gene: TRBV12-3/TRBV12-4; CDR3 protein: CASTALTSHEQFF; CDR3 DNA: TGTGCCAGCACCGCCCTCACTAGTCATGAGCAGTTCTTC
D gene: TRBD2; J gene: TRBJ2-1; clone size: NA; V gene: TRBV7-9; CDR3 protein: CASSPGLVAGEQFF; CDR3 DNA: TGTGCCAGCAGCCCGGGACTAGTCGCTGGTGAGCAGTTCTTC
D gene: NA; J gene: TRBJ1-6; clone size: many; V gene: TRBV18; CDR3 protein: CASSPTDYNSPLHF; CDR3 DNA: TGTGCCAGCTCACCGACGGATTATAATTCACCCCTCCACTTT
D gene: NA; J gene: TRBJ2-3; clone size: NA; V gene: TRBV2; CDR3 protein: CASLEGGPDTQYF; CDR3 DNA: TGTGCCAGCTTGGAGGGGGGGCCAGATACGCAGTATTTT
D gene: NA; J gene: TRBJ2-5; clone size: few; V gene: TRBV3-1; CDR3 protein: CASSQGQPSLGETQYF; CDR3 DNA: TGTGCCAGCAGCCAAGGGCAACCGAGCCTAGGAGAGACCCAGTACTTC
D gene: TRBD1; J gene: TRBJ2-1; clone size: few; V gene: TRBV10-3; CDR3 protein: CAISDQDRVPHEQFF; CDR3 DNA: TGTGCCATCAGTGACCAGGACAGGGTCCCTCATGAGCAGTTCTTC